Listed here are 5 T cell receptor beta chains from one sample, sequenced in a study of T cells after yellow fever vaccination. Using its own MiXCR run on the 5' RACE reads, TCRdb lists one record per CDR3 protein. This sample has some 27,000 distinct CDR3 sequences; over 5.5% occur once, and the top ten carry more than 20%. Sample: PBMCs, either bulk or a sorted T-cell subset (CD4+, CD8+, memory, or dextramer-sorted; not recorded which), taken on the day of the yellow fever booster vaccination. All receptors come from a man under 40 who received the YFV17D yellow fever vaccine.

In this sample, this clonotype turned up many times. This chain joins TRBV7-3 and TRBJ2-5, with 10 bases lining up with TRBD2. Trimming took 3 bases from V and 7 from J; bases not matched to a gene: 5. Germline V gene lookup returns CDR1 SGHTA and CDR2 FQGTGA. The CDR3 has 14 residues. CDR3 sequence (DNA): TGTGCCAGCAGCTTGGGGGCTAGCGGGGGGACCCAGTACTTC. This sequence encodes CASSLGASGGTQYF. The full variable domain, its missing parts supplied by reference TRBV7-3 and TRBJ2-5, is GAGVSQTPSNKVTEKGKYVELRCDPISGHTALYWYRQSLGQGPEFLIYFQGTGAADDSGLPNDRFFAVRPEGSVSTLKIQRTERGDSAVYLCASSLGASGGTQYFGPGTRLLVL.

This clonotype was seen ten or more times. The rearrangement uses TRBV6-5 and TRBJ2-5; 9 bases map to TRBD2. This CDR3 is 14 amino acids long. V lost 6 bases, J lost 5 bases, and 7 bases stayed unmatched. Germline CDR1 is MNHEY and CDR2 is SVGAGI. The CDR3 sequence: CASRATAGGETQYF. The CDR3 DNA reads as TGTGCCAGCAGGGCCACGGCGGGAGGGGAGACCCAGTACTTC.

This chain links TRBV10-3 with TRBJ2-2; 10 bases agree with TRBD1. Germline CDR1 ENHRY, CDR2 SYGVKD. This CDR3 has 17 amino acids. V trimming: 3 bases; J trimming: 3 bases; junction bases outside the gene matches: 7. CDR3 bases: TGTGCCATCAGTGATGGGACAGGGGCCCCGGACACCGGGGAGCTGTTTTTT. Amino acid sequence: CAISDGTGAPDTGELFF.

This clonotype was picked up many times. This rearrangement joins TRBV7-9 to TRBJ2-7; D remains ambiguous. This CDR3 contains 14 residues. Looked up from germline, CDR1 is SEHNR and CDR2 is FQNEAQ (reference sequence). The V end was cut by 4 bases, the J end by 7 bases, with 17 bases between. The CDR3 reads CASSSTSGVEEQYF. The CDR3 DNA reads TGTGCCAGCAGCTCGACAAGTGGGGTGGAAGAGCAGTACTTC.

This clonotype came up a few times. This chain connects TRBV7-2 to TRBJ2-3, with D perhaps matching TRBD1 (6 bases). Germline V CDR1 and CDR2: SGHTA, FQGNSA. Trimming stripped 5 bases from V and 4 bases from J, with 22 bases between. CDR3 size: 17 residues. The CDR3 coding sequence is TGTGCCAGCAGCCTTTCCAGACAGGCCGGCCATGCAGATACGCAGTATTTT. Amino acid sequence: CASSLSRQAGHADTQYF.